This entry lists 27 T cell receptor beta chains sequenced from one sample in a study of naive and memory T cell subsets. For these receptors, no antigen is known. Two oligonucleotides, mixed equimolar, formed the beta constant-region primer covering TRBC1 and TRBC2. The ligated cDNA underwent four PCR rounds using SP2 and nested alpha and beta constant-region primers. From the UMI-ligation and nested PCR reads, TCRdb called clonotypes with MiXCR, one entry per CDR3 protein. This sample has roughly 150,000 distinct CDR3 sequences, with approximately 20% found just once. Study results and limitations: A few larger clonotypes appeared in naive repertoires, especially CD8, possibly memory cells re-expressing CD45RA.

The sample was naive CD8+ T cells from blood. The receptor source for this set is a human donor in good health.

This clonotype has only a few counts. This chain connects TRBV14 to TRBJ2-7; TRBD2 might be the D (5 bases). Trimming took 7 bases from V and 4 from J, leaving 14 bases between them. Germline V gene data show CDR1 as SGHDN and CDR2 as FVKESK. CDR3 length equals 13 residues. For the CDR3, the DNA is TGTGCCAGCAACGATAACGGGGTTTACGAGCAGTACTTC. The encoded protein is CASNDNGVYEQYF.

CDR3 region: CASSFYIAYEQYF. For the CDR3, the DNA is TGTGCCAGCAGTTTTTATATAGCTTACGAGCAGTACTTC. The genes are TRBV12-3 or TRBV12-4 and TRBJ2-7; D call uncertain. Trimming stripped 3 bases from V and 4 bases from J, with 10 bases between. The CDR3 covers 13 residues.

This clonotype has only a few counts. CDR3 loop: CASSPGDHQETQYF. Written as DNA, the CDR3 is TGTGCCAGCAGCCCGGGAGATCACCAAGAGACCCAGTACTTC. This sequence joins TRBV5-5 and TRBJ2-5; tentative D call: TRBD2 (6 bases). The CDR3 is 14 amino acids. Germline lookup yields CDR1 SGHKS and CDR2 YYEKEE (reference sequence). Trimming shortened V by 4 bases and J by 0 bases, and 10 bases separated the two germline ends.

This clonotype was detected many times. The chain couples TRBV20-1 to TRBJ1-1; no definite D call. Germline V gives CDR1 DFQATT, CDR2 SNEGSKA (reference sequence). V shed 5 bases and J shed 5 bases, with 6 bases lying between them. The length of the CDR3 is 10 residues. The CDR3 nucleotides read TGCAGTGCTGTCGAGACTGAAGCTTTCTTT. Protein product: CSAVETEAFF.

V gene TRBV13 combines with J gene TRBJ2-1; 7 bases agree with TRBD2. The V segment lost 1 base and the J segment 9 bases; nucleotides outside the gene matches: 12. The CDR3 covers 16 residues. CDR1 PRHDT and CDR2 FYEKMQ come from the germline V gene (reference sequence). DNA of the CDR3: TGTGCCAGCAGCTTAGAACTAGGGGCGGGAGCTACTGAGCAGTTCTTC. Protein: CASSLELGAGATEQFF. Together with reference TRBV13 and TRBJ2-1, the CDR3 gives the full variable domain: AAGVIQSPRHLIKEKRETATLKCYPIPRHDTVYWYQQGPGQDPQFLISFYEKMQSDKGSIPDRFSAQQFSDYHSELNMSSLELGDSALYFCASSLELGAGATEQFFGPGTRLTVL.

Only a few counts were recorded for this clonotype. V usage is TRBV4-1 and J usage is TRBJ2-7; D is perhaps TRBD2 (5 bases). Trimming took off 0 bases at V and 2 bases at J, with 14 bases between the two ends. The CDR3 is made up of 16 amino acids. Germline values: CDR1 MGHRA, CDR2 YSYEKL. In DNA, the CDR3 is TGCGCCAGCAGCCAAGATCTGCTAGCTCGAACCTACGAGCAGTACTTC. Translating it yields CASSQDLLARTYEQYF.

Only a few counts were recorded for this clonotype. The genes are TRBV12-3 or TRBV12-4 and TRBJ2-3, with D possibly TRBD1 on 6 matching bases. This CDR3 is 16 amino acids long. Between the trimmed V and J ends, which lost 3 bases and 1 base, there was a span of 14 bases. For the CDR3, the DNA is TGTGCCAGCAGTTTCACATGGGCAGGGGGCACAGATACGCAGTATTTT. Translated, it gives CASSFTWAGGTDTQYF.

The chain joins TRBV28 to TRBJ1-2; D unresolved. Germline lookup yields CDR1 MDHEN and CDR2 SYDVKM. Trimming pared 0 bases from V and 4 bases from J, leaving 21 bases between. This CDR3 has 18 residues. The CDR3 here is CASSLWVTAGQAPYGYTF. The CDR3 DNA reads TGTGCCAGCAGTTTATGGGTTACGGCAGGTCAAGCCCCCTATGGCTACACCTTC.

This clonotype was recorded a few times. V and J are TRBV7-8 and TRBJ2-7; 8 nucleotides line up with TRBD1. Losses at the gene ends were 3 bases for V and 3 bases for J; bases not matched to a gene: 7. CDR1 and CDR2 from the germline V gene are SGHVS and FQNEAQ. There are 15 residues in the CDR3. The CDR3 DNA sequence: TGTGCCAGCAGCTTTCCCGATACAGGGGGCTACGAGCAGTACTTC. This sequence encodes CASSFPDTGGYEQYF.

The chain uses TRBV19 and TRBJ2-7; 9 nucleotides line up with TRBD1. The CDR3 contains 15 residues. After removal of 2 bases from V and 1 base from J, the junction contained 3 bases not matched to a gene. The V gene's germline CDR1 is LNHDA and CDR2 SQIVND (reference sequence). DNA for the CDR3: TGTGCCAGTAGTATATGGACAGGGGAGTCCTACGAGCAGTACTTC. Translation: CASSIWTGESYEQYF.

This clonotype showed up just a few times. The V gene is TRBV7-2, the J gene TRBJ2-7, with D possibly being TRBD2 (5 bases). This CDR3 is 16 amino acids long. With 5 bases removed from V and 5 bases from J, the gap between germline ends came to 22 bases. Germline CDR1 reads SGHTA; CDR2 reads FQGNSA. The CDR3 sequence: CASSPSGSGRSDEQYF. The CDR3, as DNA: TGTGCCAGCAGCCCAAGTGGGAGTGGGAGATCAGACGAGCAGTACTTC.

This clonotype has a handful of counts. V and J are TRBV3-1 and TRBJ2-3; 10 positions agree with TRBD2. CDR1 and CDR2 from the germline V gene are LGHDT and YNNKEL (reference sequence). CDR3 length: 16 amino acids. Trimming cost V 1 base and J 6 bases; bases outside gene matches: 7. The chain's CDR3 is CASSQVPSGRADTQYF. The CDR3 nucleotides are TGTGCCAGCAGCCAAGTCCCCAGCGGGAGGGCGGATACGCAGTATTTT.

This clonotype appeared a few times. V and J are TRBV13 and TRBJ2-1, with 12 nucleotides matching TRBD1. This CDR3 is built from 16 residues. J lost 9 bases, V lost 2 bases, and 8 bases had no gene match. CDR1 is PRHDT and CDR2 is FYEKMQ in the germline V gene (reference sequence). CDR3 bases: TGTGCCAGCAGCTTAAATTTGGGACAGGGGGCGTTTGAGCAGTTCTTC. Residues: CASSLNLGQGAFEQFF.

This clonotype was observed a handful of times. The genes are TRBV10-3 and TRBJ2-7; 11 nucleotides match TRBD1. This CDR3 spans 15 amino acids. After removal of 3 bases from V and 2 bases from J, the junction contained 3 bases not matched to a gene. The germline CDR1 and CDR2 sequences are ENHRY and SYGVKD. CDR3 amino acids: CAISDPGQGAYEQYF. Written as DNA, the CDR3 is TGTGCCATCAGTGACCCGGGACAGGGGGCCTACGAGCAGTACTTC.

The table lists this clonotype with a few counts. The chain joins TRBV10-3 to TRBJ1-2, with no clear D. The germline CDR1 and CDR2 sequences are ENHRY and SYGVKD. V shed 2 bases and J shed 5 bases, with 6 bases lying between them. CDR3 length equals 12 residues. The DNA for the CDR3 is TGTGCCATCAGTGAGGAATTATATGGCTACACCTTC. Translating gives CAISEELYGYTF.

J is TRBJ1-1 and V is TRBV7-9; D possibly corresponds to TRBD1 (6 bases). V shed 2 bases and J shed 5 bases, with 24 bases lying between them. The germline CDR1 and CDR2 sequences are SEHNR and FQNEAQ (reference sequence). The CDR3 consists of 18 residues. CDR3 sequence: CASSLQEGGLSVWTEAFF. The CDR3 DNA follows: TGTGCCAGCAGCTTACAGGAGGGGGGGCTATCAGTATGGACTGAAGCTTTCTTT. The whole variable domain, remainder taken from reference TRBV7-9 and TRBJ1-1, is DTGVSQNPRHKITKRGQNVTFRCDPISEHNRLYWYRQTLGQGPEFLTYFQNEAQLEKSRLLSDRFSAERPKGSFSTLEIQRTEQGDSAMYLCASSLQEGGLSVWTEAFFGQGTRLTVV.

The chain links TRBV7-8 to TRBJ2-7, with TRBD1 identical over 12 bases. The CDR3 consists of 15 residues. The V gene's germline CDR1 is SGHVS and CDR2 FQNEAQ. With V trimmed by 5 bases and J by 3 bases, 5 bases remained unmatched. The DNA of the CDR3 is TGTGCCAGCAGCCTCGGGACAGGGGGCTTCTACGAGCAGTACTTC. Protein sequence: CASSLGTGGFYEQYF.

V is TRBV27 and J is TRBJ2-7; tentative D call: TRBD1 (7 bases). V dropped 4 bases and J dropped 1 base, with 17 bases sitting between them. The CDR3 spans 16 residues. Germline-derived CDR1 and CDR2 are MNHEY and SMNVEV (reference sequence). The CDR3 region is CASSSIETGRSYEQYF. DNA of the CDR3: TGTGCCAGCAGTTCGATAGAGACAGGGAGGTCCTACGAGCAGTACTTC.

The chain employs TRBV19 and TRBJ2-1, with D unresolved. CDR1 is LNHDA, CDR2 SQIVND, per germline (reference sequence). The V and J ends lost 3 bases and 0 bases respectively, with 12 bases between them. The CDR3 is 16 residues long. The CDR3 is CASSIRHGGSYNEQFF. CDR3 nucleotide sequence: TGTGCCAGTAGTATCAGACATGGCGGCTCCTACAATGAGCAGTTCTTC.

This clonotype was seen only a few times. In nucleotides, the CDR3 is TGTGCCAGCACCCTCAGAGAGGGGTACAATGAGCAGTTCTTC. Residues: CASTLREGYNEQFF. The chain is built from TRBV28 and TRBJ2-1; D may correspond to TRBD1 or TRBD2 (5 bases each). The germline CDR1 and CDR2 sequences are MDHEN and SYDVKM. CDR3 length: 14 residues. The V end was cut by 7 bases, the J end by 4 bases, with 14 bases between.

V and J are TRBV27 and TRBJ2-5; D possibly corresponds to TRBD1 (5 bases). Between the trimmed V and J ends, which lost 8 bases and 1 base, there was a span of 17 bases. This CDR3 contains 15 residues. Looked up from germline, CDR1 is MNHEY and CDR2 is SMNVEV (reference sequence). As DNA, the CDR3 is TGTGCCAGCCCGAGACAGCTTACAGCCCAAGAGACCCAGTACTTC. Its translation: CASPRQLTAQETQYF.

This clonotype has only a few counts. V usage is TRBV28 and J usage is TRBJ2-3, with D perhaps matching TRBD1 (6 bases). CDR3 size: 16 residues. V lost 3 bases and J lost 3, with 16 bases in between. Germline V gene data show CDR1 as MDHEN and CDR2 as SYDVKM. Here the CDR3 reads CASSFRLTGATDTQYF. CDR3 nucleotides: TGTGCCAGCAGTTTTCGGTTGACAGGTGCTACAGATACGCAGTATTTT.

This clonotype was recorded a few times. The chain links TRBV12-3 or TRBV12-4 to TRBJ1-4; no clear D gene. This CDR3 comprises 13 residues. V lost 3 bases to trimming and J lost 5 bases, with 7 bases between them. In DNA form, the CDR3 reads TGTGCCAGCAGTTTCACCGCGAATGAAAAACTGTTTTTT. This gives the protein CASSFTANEKLFF.

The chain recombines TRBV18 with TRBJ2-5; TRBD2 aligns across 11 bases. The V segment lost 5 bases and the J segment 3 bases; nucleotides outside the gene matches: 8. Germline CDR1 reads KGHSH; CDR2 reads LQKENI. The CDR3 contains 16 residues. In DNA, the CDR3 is TGTGCCAGCTCAACTTATTGGGGACTAGCGGAAGAGACCCAGTACTTC. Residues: CASSTYWGLAEETQYF.

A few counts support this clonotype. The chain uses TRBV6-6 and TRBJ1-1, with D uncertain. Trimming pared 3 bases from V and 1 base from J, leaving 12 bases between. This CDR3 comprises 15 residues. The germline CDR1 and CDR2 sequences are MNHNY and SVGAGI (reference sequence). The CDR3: CASSYQVAGNTEAFF. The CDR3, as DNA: TGTGCCAGCAGTTATCAGGTCGCAGGGAACACTGAAGCTTTCTTT.

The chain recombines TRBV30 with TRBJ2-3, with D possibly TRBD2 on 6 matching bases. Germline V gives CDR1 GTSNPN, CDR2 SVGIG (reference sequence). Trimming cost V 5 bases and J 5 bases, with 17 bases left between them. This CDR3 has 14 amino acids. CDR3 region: CAWGWTGVVDTQYF. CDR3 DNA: TGTGCCTGGGGCTGGACGGGAGTGGTAGATACGCAGTATTTT.

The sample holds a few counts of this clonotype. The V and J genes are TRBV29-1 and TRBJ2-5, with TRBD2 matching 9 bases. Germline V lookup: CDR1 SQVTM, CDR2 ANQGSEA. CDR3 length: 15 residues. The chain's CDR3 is CLKGAGLAFRETQYF. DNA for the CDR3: TGCCTAAAAGGGGCCGGACTAGCGTTCAGAGAGACCCAGTACTTC.